This T cell receptor (beta chain) derives from a study of T cells after yellow fever vaccination. Whole-study results and caveats: From the bulk population, abundant clonotypes could contaminate and appear within FACS-sorted repertoires.

Trimming stripped 4 bases from V and 2 bases from J, with 24 bases between. Germline assignment: CDR1 LGHDT and CDR2 YNNKEL (reference sequence). The CDR3 is 18 amino acids. This clonotype was counted at least ten times. Its cognate antigen is unknown. TCRdb reanalysed the 5' RACE reads using MiXCR and keeps one entry per CDR3 protein. This sample carries hundreds of thousands of distinct CDR3 sequences, around an eighth of them seen once, and the ten largest clones take 3.2%. The receptor was isolated from a man aged 18 to 35 who received the YFV17D yellow fever vaccine. This specimen was CD4+ T cells sorted from PBMCs, taken 15 days after the yellow fever booster vaccination. V and J are TRBV3-1 and TRBJ2-7, with D possibly being TRBD1 (7 bases). The CDR3, as DNA: TGTGCCAGCAGCCCCGGGTGGAGGGGGCAGCGAATGGCCTACGAGCAGTACTTC. Amino acid sequence: CASSPGWRGQRMAYEQYF.